This TCR beta chain was captured in a study of OX40 agonist ivuxolimab in advanced cancers. As for the study in general: The study treated patients with ivuxolimab, an agonistic anti-OX40 (CD134) antibody. Dosing consisted of intravenous ivuxolimab at 0.01 to 10 mg/kg every 2 weeks. Whole-study results and caveats: At doses 0.1 to 3.0 mg/kg, CD4+ and CD8+ clones expanded. CD4+ T cells averaged fewer expanded clones than CD8+ T cells.

Per the germline V gene, CDR1 is ENHRY and CDR2 is SYGVKD. The CDR3 consists of 14 residues. Trimming removed 7 bases from V and 0 bases from J, with 10 bases in between. The table came from immunoSEQ multiplex PCR; TCRdb's copy has only in-frame clones and leaves some out. The table records about 31,000 clones, more than 70% of them present only once. As to this clone: Antigen: not known.

The chain combines TRBV10-3 with TRBJ2-1; the D is unclear. This sample comprised CD4+ or CD8+ T cells sorted from blood, obtained in a trial of the OX40 agonist ivuxolimab. The TCR comes from an adult with an advanced solid tumor such as melanoma, head and neck, liver or kidney cancer. CDR3 in DNA: TGTGCCATCATCGAAGCGAGCTCCTACAATGAGCAGTTCTTC. Residues: CAIIEASSYNEQFF.